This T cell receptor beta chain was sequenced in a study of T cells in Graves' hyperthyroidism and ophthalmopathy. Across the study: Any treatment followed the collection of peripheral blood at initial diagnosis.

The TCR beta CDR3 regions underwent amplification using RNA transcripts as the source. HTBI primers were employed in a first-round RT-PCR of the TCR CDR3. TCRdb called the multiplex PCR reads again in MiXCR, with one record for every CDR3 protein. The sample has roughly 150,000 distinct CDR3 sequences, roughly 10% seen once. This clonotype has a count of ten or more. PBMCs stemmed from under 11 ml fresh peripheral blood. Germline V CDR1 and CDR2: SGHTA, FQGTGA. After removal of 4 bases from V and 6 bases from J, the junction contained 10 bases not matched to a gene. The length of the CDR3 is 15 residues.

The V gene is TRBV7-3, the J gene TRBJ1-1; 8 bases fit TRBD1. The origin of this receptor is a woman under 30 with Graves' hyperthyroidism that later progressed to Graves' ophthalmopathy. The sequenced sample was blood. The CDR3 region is CASSSNSGGSSEAFF. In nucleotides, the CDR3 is TGTGCCAGCAGCTCCAACTCAGGGGGCAGCTCTGAAGCTTTCTTT. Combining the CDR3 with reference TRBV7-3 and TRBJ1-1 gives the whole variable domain GAGVSQTPSNKVTEKGKYVELRCDPISGHTALYWYRQSLGQGPEFLIYFQGTGAADDSGLPNDRFFAVRPEGSVSTLKIQRTERGDSAVYLCASSSNSGGSSEAFFGQGTRLTVV.